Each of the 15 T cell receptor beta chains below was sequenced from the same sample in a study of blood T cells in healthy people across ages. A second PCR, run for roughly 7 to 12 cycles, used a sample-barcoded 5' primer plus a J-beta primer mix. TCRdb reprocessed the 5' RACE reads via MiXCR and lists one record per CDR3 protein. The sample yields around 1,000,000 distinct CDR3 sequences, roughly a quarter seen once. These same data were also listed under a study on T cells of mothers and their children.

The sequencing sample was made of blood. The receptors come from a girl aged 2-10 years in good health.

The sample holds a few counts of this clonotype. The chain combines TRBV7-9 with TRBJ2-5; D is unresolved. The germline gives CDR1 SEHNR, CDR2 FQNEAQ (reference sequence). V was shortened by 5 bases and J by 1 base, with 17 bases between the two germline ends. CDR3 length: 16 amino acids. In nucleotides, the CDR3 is TGTGCCAGCAGCCCCCGGGCCCCGCGAGGCCAAGAGACCCAGTACTTC. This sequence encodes CASSPRAPRGQETQYF.

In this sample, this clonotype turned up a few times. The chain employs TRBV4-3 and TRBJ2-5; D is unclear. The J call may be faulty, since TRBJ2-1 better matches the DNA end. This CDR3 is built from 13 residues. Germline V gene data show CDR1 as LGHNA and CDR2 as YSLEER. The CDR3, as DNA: TGCGCCAGCAGCCAATTTGGATGGAATGAGCAGTTCTTC. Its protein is CASSQFGWNEQFF.

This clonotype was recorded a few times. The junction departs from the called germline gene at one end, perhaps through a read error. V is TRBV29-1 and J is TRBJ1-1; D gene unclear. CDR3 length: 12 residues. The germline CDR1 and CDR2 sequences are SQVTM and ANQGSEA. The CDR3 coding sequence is TGCAGCTGCTGGGGTGAGAACGCTGAAGCTTTCTTT. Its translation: CSCWGENAEAFF.

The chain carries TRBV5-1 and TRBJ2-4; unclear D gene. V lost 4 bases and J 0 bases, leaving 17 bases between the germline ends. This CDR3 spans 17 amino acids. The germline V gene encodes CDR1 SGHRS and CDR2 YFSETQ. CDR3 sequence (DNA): TGCGCCAGCAGCCCATTCCCTTCCCGATTAGCCAAAAACATTCAGTACTTC. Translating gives CASSPFPSRLAKNIQYF. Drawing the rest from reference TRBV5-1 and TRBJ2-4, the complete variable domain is KAGVTQTPRYLIKTRGQQVTLSCSPISGHRSVSWYQQTPGQGLQFLFEYFSETQRNKGNFPGRFSGRQFSNSRSEMNVSTLELGDSALYLCASSPFPSRLAKNIQYFGAGTRLSVL.

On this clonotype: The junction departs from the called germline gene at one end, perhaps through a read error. The DNA for the CDR3 is TGTGCCGGCAGCCCTTGGTGGGACAGCTCCTACGAGCAGTACTTC. It specifies CAGSPWWDSSYEQYF. The chain links TRBV6-2 or TRBV6-3 to TRBJ2-7; TRBD1 aligns across 7 bases. CDR1 and CDR2 from the germline V gene are MNHEY and SVGEGT. CDR3 length equals 15 residues.

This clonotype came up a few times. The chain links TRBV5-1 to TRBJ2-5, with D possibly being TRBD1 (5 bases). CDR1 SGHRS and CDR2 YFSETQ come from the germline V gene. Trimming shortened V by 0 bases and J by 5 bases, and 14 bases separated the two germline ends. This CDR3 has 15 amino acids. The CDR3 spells CASSLEGRVAETQYF. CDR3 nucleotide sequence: TGCGCCAGCAGCTTGGAGGGGCGTGTCGCTGAGACCCAGTACTTC.

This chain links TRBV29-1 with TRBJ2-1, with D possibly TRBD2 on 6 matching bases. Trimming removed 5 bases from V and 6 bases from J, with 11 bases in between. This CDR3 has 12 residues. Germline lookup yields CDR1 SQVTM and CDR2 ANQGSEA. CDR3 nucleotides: TGCAGCGTTTCACTAGCCGGCAATGAGCAGTTCTTC. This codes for CSVSLAGNEQFF.

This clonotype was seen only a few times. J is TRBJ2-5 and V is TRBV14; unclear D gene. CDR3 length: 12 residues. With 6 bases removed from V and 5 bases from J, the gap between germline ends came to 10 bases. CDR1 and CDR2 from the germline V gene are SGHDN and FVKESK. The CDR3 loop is CASSRSIETQYF. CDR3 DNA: TGTGCCAGCAGTCGAAGTATCGAGACCCAGTACTTC.

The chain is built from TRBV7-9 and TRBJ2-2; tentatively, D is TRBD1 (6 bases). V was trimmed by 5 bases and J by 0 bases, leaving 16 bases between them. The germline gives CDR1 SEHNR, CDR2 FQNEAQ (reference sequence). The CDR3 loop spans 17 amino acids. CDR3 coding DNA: TGTGCCAGCAGCATATTAGACTACAGGGCGAACACCGGGGAGCTGTTTTTT. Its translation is CASSILDYRANTGELFF.

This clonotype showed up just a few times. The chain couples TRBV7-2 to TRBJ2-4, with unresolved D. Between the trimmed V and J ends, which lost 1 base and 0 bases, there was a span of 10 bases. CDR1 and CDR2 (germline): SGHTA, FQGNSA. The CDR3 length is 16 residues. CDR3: CASSLGRILAKNIQYF. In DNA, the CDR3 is TGTGCCAGCAGCTTAGGACGGATACTAGCCAAAAACATTCAGTACTTC.

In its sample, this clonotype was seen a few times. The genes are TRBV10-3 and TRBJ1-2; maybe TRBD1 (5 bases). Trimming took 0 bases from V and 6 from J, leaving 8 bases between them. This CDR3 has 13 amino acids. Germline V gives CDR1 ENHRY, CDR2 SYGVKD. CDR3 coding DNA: TGTGCCATCAGTGAGTCAGGGGCGCATGGCTACACCTTC. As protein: CAISESGAHGYTF.

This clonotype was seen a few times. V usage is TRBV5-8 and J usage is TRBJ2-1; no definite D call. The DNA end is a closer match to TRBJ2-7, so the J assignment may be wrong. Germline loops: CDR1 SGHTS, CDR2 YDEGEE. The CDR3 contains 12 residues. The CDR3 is CASSPQPYEQYF. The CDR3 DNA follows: TGTGCCAGCAGTCCGCAACCATACGAGCAGTACTTC.

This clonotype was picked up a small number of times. The CDR3 region has the DNA TGTGCTAGTGGTTTGGTACAGGGGGACAGAAACTATGGCTACACCTTC. This encodes CASGLVQGDRNYGYTF. The J gene is TRBJ1-2, the V gene TRBV12-5; 8 bases are a match to TRBD1. The CDR3 spans 16 residues. Germline-derived CDR1 and CDR2 are LGHNT and FRNRAP. With V trimmed by 0 bases and J by 2 bases, 5 bases remained unmatched.

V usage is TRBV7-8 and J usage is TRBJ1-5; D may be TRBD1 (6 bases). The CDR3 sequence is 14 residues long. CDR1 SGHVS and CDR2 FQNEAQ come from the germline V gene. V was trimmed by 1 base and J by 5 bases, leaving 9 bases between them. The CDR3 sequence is CASSLEQGYQPQHF. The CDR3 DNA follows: TGTGCCAGCAGCTTAGAACAGGGTTATCAGCCCCAGCATTTT.

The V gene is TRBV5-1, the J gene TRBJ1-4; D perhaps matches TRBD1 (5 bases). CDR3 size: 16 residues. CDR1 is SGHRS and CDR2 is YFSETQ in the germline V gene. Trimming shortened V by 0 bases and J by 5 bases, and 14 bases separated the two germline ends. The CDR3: CASSLADAGKNEKLFF. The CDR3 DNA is TGCGCCAGCAGCTTGGCCGACGCAGGGAAGAATGAAAAACTGTTTTTT.